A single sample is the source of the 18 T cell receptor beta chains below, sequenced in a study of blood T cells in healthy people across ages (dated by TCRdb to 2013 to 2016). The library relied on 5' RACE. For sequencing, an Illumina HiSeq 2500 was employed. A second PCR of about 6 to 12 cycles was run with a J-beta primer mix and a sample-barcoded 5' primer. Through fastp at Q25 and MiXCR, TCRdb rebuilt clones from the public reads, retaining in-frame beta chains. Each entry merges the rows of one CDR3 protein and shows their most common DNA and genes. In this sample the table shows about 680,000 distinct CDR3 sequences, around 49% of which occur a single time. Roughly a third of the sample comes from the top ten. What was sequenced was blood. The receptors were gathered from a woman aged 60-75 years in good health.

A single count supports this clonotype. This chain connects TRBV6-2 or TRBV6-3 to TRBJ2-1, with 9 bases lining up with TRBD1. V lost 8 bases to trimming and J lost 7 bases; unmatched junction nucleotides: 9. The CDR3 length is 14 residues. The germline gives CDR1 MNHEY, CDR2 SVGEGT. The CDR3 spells CASVRDRDKNEQFF. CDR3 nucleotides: TGTGCCAGCGTTCGGGACAGGGATAAGAATGAGCAGTTCTTC.

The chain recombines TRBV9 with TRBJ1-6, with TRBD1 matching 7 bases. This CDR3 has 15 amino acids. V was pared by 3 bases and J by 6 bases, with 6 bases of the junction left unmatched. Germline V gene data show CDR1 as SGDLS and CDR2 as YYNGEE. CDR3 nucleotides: TGTGCCAGCAGCGAGGGGGGACAGAGTAATTCACCCCTCCACTTT. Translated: CASSEGGQSNSPLHF. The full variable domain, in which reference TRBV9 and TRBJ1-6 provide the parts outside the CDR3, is DSGVTQTPKHLITATGQRVTLRCSPRSGDLSVYWYQQSLDQGLQFLIQYYNGEERAKGNILERFSAQQFPDLHSELNLSSLELGDSALYFCASSEGGQSNSPLHFGNGTRLTVT.

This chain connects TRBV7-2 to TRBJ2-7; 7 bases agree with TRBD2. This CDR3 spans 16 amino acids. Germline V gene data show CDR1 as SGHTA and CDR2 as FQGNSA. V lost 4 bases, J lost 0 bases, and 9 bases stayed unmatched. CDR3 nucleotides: TGTGCCAGCAGCTCCGTTAGTAGCGGGTACTCCTACGAGCAGTACTTC. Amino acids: CASSSVSSGYSYEQYF.

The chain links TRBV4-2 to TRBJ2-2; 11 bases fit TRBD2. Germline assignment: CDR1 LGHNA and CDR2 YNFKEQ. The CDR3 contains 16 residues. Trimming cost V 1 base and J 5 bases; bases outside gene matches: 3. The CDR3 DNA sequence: TGTGCCAGCAGCCAAGCACTAGCGGGAGAAACCGGGGAGCTGTTTTTT. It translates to CASSQALAGETGELFF.

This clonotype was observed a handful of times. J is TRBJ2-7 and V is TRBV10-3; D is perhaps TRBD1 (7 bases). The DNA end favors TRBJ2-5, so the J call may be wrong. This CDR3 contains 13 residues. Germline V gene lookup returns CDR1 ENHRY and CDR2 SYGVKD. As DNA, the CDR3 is TGTGCCATCAGGCGGGACAGCTATGAGACCCAGTACTTC. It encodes CAIRRDSYETQYF.

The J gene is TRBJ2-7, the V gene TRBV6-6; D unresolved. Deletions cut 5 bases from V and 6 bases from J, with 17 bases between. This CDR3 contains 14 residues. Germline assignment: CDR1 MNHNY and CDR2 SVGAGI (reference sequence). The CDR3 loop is CASSGRENYAEQYF. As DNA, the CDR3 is TGTGCCAGCAGTGGAAGGGAAAACTACGCCGAGCAGTACTTC.

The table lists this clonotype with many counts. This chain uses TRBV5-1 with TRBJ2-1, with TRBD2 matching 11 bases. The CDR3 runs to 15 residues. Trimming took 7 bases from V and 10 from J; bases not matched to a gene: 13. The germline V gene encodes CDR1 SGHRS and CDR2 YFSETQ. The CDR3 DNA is TGCGCCAGCCAAGTGACTAGCGGGACGGGAAGGGAGCAGTTCTTC. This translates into CASQVTSGTGREQFF.

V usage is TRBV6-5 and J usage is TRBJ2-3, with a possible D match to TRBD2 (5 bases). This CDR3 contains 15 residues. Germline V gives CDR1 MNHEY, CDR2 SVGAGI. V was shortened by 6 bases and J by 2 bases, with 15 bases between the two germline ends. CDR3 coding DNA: TGTGCCAGCAGCCTCTCAGCGGTCCACACAGATACGCAGTATTTT. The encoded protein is CASSLSAVHTDTQYF.

The CDR3 nucleotides are TGCAGCGTTAGACGACAAACAGATACGCAGTATTTT. It codes for CSVRRQTDTQYF. The chain employs TRBV29-1 and TRBJ2-3; D uncertain. This CDR3 spans 12 amino acids. Germline V gives CDR1 SQVTM, CDR2 ANQGSEA. Deletions cut 5 bases from V and 3 bases from J, with 9 bases between.

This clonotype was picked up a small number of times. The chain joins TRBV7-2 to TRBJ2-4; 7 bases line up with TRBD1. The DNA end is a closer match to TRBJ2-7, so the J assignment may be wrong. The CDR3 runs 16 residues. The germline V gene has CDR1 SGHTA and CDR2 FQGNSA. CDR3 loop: CASSFPGQAGGYEQYF. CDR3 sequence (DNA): TGTGCCAGCAGCTTCCCCGGACAGGCCGGAGGCTACGAGCAGTACTTC.

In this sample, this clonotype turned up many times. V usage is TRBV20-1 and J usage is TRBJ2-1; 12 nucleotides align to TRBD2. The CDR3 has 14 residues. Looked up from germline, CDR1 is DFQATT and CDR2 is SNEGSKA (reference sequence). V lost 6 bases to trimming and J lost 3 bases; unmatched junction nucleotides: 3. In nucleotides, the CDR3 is TGCAGTGCCTCGACTAGCGGGAGCTACAATGAGCAGTTCTTC. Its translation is CSASTSGSYNEQFF.

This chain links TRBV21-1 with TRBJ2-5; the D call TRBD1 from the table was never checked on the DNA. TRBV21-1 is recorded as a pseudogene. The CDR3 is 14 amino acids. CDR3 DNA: TGTGCCAGCCTCAGGGGGCAGGCCTACAATGAGCAGTACTTC. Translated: CASLRGQAYNEQYF.

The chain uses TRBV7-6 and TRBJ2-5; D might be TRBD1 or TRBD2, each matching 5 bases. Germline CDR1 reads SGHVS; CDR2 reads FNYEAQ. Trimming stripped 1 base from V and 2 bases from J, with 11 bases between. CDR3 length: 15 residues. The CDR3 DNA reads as TGTGCCAGCAGCTTAGAGAGGGACGGACAAGAGACCCAGTACTTC. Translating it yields CASSLERDGQETQYF.

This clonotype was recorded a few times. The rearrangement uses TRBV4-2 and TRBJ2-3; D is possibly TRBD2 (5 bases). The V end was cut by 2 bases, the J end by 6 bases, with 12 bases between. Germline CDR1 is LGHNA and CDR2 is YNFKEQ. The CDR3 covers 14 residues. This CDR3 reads CASSQYSDRDTQYF. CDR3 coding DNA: TGTGCCAGCAGCCAATATAGCGATCGGGATACGCAGTATTTT.

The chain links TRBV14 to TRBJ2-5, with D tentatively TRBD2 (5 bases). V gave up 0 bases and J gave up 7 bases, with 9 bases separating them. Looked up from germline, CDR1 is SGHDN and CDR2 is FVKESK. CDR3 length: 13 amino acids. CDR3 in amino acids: CASSQDVTRTQYF. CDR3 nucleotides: TGTGCCAGCAGCCAAGATGTTACTAGGACCCAGTACTTC.

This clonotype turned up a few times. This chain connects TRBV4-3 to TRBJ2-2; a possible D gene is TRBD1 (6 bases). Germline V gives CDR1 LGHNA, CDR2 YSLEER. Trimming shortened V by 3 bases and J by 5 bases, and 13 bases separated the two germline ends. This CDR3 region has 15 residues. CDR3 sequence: CASSQLTGGTGELFF. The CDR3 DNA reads TGCGCCAGCAGCCAGTTGACAGGCGGTACCGGGGAGCTGTTTTTT.

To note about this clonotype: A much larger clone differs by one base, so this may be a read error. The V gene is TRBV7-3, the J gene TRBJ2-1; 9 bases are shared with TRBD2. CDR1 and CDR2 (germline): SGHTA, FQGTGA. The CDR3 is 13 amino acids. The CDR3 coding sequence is TGTGCCTGCAGCTCGGGACTAGCCAGTGAGCAGTTCTTC. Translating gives CACSSGLASEQFF.

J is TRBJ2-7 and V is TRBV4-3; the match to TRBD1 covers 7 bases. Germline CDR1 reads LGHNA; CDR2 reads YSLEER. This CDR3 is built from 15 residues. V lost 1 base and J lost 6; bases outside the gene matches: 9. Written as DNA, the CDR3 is TGCGCCAGCAGCCAAGGAACAATGAGGGGGCGCGAGCAGTACTTC. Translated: CASSQGTMRGREQYF.